The present T cell receptor (beta chain) was sequenced within a study of beta chain features in type 1 diabetes (dated by TCRdb to the late 2010s). Regarding the complete study: Patients and healthy donors did not differ in mean age, gender distribution, total cell number or subset yield. A total of 100 million to 110 million sorted cells were examined across all samples, and a strong correlation was observed between cell number per subset and RNA yield. The study compared TCRB repertoires of sorted circulating CD4+ T cell subsets between recently diagnosed type 1 diabetes patients and matched healthy donors. Regulatory and stem cell-like memory subsets were isolated from only 8 patients and roughly eight healthy donors, whereas naive and central memory subsets came from all 30 or so donors. General study outcomes and caveats: In all four CD4+ subsets, TCRB CDR3 length was moderately but significantly shorter in type 1 diabetes patients. Fewer insertions and more nucleotide deletions at VDJ recombination sites were observed in patients with type 1 diabetes, implying thymic rearrangement abnormalities. Because cDNA was sequenced instead of genomic DNA, highly expressing activated cells could be over-represented, though the groups showed no difference in activation or CD3 levels. Shorter templates might have been favored by PCR, but patient and control samples were amplified and corrected together, so both groups would have been affected equally by any skew. Naive, central memory and regulatory TCRB repertoires appeared more similar among patients than among healthy donors. Because the HLA sub-analyses included only small numbers of individuals, any influence of HLA type on TCRB rearrangement was left unresolved.

Each donor gave one peripheral blood draw, about 100 mL on average, collected into heparinised tubes. Using a panel that included CD45RO, CCR7, CD25, CD127, CD95 and CD27, naive, central memory, regulatory and stem cell-like memory CD4+ T cells were sorted on a BD FACSAria II. Every sorted population had a purity above 95%. PBMCs were separated immediately by Lymphoprep density gradient centrifugation and were stained directly, without being cultured. Samples were stained and sorted in pairs, with one healthy donor and one patient per experiment, so that batch effects were minimized. The germline V gene (reference sequence) sets CDR1 to MNHEY and CDR2 to SMNVEV. Inclusive of the bounding cysteine and phenylalanine, the CDR3 is 14 residues long. The retained sequence is limited to the CDR3, 42 bases, with the frame set at the first base. Here V drops 5 bases and J drops 9 bases, and the junction holds 8 bases not matched to any gene.

The High Capacity cDNA Reverse Transcription Kit was used to reverse transcribe all of the isolated RNA, meaning that expressed TCRB transcripts were what got sequenced. Deep immunoSEQ sequencing was applied to naive, central memory and regulatory T cell samples, giving an average of roughly 3.5 million total reads per sample. Sorted cells were lysed in RLT buffer, and RNA was extracted using DNase-treated RNeasy Micro or Mini kits according to cell number. To prevent cross-contamination, every cell subset was processed on its own, while patient and healthy donor samples were processed together. Using the immunoSEQ multiplex PCR, TCRB sequences were amplified from cDNA into 87-bp fragments spanning the CDR3 region. Amplicons were sequenced on the Illumina HiSeq platform. Turning to the authors' computational methods: PCR bias was computationally corrected using synthetic template baselines, reads within Hamming distance 2 were collapsed, and singletons that could not be merged were discarded. Reads were aligned against IMGT so that V, D and J genes, CDR3 length and insertions or deletions at six rearrangement sites could be assigned. Within each subset, clonotype counts were normalized to sorted cell number, and only after that were true diversity and Gini coefficients computed with the tcR R package. The overlap coefficient, calculated on TCRB nucleotide sequences, was used to quantify repertoire sharing. As a proxy for the pre-selection repertoire, out-of-frame TCRB sequences from naive cells were analyzed. TCRdb obtained this table from immuneACCESS and retained in-frame rearrangements with V and J assigned. These tables miss some clones; where compared with another copy, unresolved V genes account for less than half of the shortfall, and the remainder is unexplained. V and J calls and clone size are copied from that table; D and trimming were computed from the DNA. The sample table lists roughly 500,000 clones, around 30% of them with a count of one. In total, the top ten clones hold around 0.065% of the sample.

This clone has more than one count but fewer than ten. The target of this receptor is not known. No base quality information exists; no much larger clone differs at one position. This TCR was recovered from a man between 18 and 29 years old in good health. The material sequenced was naive CD4+ T cells from blood. The cell subset or site label on this specimen signifies: true naive CD4+ T cells. In this chain, TRBV27 is recombined with TRBJ2-1; 9 bases in the junction line up with TRBD2. This receptor has the CDR3 CASSPPGLAIEQFF. The nucleotides are TGTGCCAGCAGTCCTCCGGGACTAGCTATTGAGCAGTTCTTC.